This entry features one T cell receptor (beta chain) sequence. Its antigen specificity is not known. The input lacks base qualities; no much larger clone sits a single base away. The cohort was made up of under 800 healthy bone marrow donors. Cohort members were all nominally healthy when sampled, although unrecorded immune exposures were likely present. The donor tested CMV seronegative and was one of the 352 seronegative cohort members. A peripheral blood sample was collected from each donor, and TCR beta sequencing was performed on peripheral blood mononuclear cells. The Qiagen DNeasy Blood Extraction Kit was used to extract genomic DNA from the blood cell samples. The CDR3 spans 14 residues, from the cysteine through the phenylalanine. The sequence is cut down to CDR3 DNA, 42 bases in frame from base 1. V is cut by 2 bases and J by 0 bases, and the space between the germline ends is 7 bases. CDR1 is given as LNHDA and CDR2 as SQIVND, both from the germline V gene (reference sequence).

These data come from a study of cytomegalovirus exposure and HLA in healthy donors (dated by TCRdb to 2017 to 2019). About the study as a whole: An earlier analysis of approximately 640 of the donors reported more than 250 Gb of sequence data and 117 million unique TCR beta sequences from 190 million or so T cells. An early release covering 550 to 700 HLA-typed donors comprised around 300 gigabases of sequencing data and roughly 85 million unique TCR sequences. The genetic ancestry cluster associated with self-reported Caucasian donors included 81% of the roughly 400 genotyped donors. The study was designed to test whether signatures of past pathogen exposure could be identified by cataloging public T cell receptors. Using immunosequencing, the study profiled T cell repertoires from 666 subjects and related those repertoires to cytomegalovirus serostatus. Besides the first cohort of around 700 subjects, a separate validation cohort made up of around 120 different subjects was used. To predict cytomegalovirus infection status, the study brought together high-throughput TCR immunosequencing, statistical association of individual TCRs with disease status, and machine learning. A later analysis re-examined previously published TCR beta repertoires from more than 650 donors and added high-resolution HLA genotyping to investigate patterns of TCR occurrence. The later analysis used no new phenotypic data to find candidate immune exposures, relying instead on TCR beta sequences and their occurrence across donors. An earlier analysis of 587 of the donors applied high-throughput TCR beta sequencing to assess whether each TCR beta V gene segment acted as functional or pseudogenic. Donor age, sex, ethnicity and CMV serostatus were compiled together with the repertoire data. A later genetic analysis took genome-wide SNP genotypes for about 65% of the 666 donors and used that subset as a discovery cohort. All discovery cohort repertoires had been generated on a single sequencing platform. HLA typing covered class I and class II loci at four-digit resolution. Typing coverage differed by locus: A, B, C, DRB1 and DQB1 were typed in roughly 629-630 donors, DQA1 in 500 to 550, DPA1 in 600 to 610, and DPB1 in just under 490. Because of strong linkage in the cohort, roughly five DR-DQ haplotypes were treated as single units for association and clustering. Across 398 genotyped donors of the cohort, an average of roughly 250,000 unique TCR beta nucleotide sequences per donor were sequenced, and about a sixth of those sequences were non-productive. What the research found in general, with its limitations: In a later analysis, HLA-associated TCR beta chains showed more clonal expansion and lower generation probabilities than non-associated chains that were equally common. The presence/absence analyses assumed that sequencing depth was roughly uniform across donors, and that assumption may not be true. Immune exposure information for the cohort was limited to CMV serostatus. At a false discovery rate of 0.05, a later analysis linked roughly 17,000 TCR beta sequences to specific HLA alleles. The 87-base-pair reads could not distinguish some IMGT-functional V segments, including TRBV6-2 and TRBV6-3, so those segments were excluded. According to the authors, the approach could potentially be generalized to other disease states and immunological phenotypes. A further reported finding was that TCR beta sequences accurately predicted the HLA-A and HLA-B alleles for most subjects in the first cohort. In a later analysis, most CMV-associated TCR beta chains were found to appear HLA-restricted, with HLA associations seemingly driven largely by CMV exposure. In a later analysis, TCR association rates were found to vary across HLA loci, with the most associated TCRs seen for DRB1 alleles and the fewest for HLA-C alleles. Strong co-occurrence of HLA alleles, especially DR and DQ, made assigning TCR associations to individual alleles difficult. Linkage disequilibrium might explain the correlated functional status among segregating V segments, but an unknown experimental factor could not be excluded. A few of the identified cytomegalovirus-associated TCR beta chains were confirmed in vitro to be specific for cytomegalovirus antigens. Most TCR sequences were seen in very few donors, while some public TCRs were found in many individuals. Broadly in line with IMGT annotations, most TCR beta V segments showed up in productive rearrangements about 87% or about 30% of the time in an earlier analysis of 587 of the donors. A cluster of highly shared sequence variants was judged likely to represent a technical artifact of the sequencing pipeline. A later genetic analysis associated a missense DCLRE1C variant with V-gene and J-gene trimming of TCR beta chains, and an independent cohort replicated the association. A later analysis reported that several top co-occurrence clusters appeared linked to parvovirus B19, influenza, CMV and Epstein-Barr virus. The classifier was reported to diagnose cytomegalovirus status with high specificity and sensitivity in both the original and validation cohorts. Because some donors lacked HLA typing at each locus, the association tests relied only on the typed subset. The earlier analysis of 587 of the donors excluded about 16 rarely observed V segments, including chromosome 9 orphons, because counts were too low. The cohort was sequenced for TCR beta chains only, and without alpha or paired-chain data the features that could be detected were limited. Compared with the roughly 700-donor mean, donors in an Asian-associated ancestry cluster had fewer N-insertions in productive TCRs, according to a later genetic analysis. The study gave a list of about 150 TCR beta chains associated with cytomegalovirus.

The library came from the immunoSEQ multiplex PCR assay. A mixture of 60 forward primers for TCR Vbeta segments and 13 reverse primers for TCR Jbeta segments was used in the multiplex PCR. The CDR3 region of rearranged TCR beta genes was amplified from genomic DNA with a multiplex PCR assay. The amplified TCR beta libraries were sequenced on the Illumina HiSeq System as 87-base-pair reads. In the source study's methods: A later analysis tallied around 80 million unique TCR beta chains across the roughly 610 repertoires, and approximately 12 million of those chains were shared by two or more donors. A nearest-neighbor algorithm error-corrected the raw reads and collapsed the reads into unique sequences, merging closely related sequences to remove PCR and sequencing errors. To assign V, D and J gene segments, CDR3 sequences were aligned to IMGT reference sequences. Each retained sequence needed at least a six-nucleotide match to both a V gene segment and a J gene segment. A rearrangement counted as productive if the CDR3 had no stop codons and remained in frame with V and J, and every other rearrangement counted as non-productive. CDR3 was defined according to IMGT convention as the region running from the second conserved V-encoded cysteine to the conserved J-encoded phenylalanine. Sequences without an unambiguous match to a single V gene segment were excluded from the earlier analysis of 500 to 700 of the donors. An earlier analysis of a few hundred of the donors called V segments functional above 56.7% productive rearrangements and segregating when the between-donor standard deviation exceeded 5%. A statistical classification framework was developed to diagnose cytomegalovirus status using the catalog of TCR beta chain sequences. A later analysis assigned V and J genes by comparing TCR nucleotide sequences with IMGT/GENE-DB human TR gene sequences. A later analysis assigned CDR3 sequences and most-parsimonious VDJ recombination scenarios with the TCRdist pipeline. In a later analysis, every TCR beta chain was defined by the combination of its CDR3 amino acid sequence and its V-gene family, and reads without a unique V-gene family were dropped. A later analysis removed 592 highly shared, low-generation-probability nucleotide sequences to deal with suspected cross-contamination and a sequencing artifact. For each public chain, a later analysis derived a clonal expansion index from normalized ranks of inferred template counts within each repertoire. In a later analysis, generation probabilities were computed with a VDJ recombination model fitted to out-of-frame rearrangements, and the resulting probabilities were checked against IGoR. Hypergeometric tests were used in a later analysis to score TCR-TCR, TCR-HLA and TCR-CMV co-occurrence, with a repertoire-size bias correction applied to the TCR pairs. False discovery rates were estimated in a later analysis by permuting HLA or CMV assignments 20 times. In a later analysis, co-occurring TCRs were grouped using DBSCAN, with TCRdist sequence similarity added in when clustering inside HLA-allele-positive subsets. Repertoires with fewer than 30,000 or more than 120,000 public chains, plus five repertoires with anomalous nucleotide sharing, were excluded from co-occurrence clustering. This is the immuneACCESS table as TCRdb keeps it, with only in-frame sequences that have V and J called. A part of the clones is gone; compared with another copy, unresolved V genes explain less than half, and the rest is unexplained. V, J and clone size are taken as reported in that table, and D and trimming were inferred from the DNA itself. The sample table lists over 100,000 clones, less than 85% of them with a count of one. 2.6% of the sample comes from the top ten.

This clonotype originated in a man in his forties in good health and CMV-seronegative. Recombination connected TRBV19 to TRBJ1-1, with TRBD1 as a weak D call on 5 bases. The sequenced material came from PBMCs. The DNA sequence is as follows: TGTGCCAGTAGTATAAGCAGGGTGAACACTGAAGCTTTCTTT. This sequence encodes CASSISRVNTEAFF. Joined to the reference TRBV19 and TRBJ1-1 proteins, this CDR3 gives the full variable domain: DGGITQSPKYLFRKEGQNVTLSCEQNLNHDAMYWYRQDPGQGLRLIYYSQIVNDFQKGDIAEGYSVSREKKESFPLTVTSAQKNPTAFYLCASSISRVNTEAFFGQGTRLTVV.